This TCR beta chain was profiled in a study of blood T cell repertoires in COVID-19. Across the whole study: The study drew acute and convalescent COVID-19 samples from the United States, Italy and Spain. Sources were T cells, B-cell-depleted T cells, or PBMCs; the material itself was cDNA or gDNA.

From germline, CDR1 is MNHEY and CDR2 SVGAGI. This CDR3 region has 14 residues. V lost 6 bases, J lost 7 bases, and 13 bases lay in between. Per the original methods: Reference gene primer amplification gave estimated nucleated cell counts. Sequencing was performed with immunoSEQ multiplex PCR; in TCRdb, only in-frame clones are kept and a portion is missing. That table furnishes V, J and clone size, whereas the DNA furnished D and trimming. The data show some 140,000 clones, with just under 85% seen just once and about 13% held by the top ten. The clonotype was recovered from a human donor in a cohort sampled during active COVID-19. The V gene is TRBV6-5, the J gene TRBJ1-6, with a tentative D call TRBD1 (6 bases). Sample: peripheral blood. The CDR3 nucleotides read TGTGCCAGCAGCTTCCGGGACAACAATTCACCCCTCCACTTT. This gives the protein CASSFRDNNSPLHF.